This entry lists 19 T cell receptor beta chains sequenced from one sample in a study of shared clonotypes between healthy human individuals. Profiled with immunoSEQ multiplex PCR; TCRdb holds only in-frame clones, not every one. The sample has 2 million to 2.5 million clones, approximately 95% seen once; the top ten hold 0.39%. The sample was naive CD4+ T cells from PBMCs. Subset noted: CD45RA+ positively selected. The receptor set was obtained from a man between 18 and 29 years old in good health. Some clones in this sample may be carry-over from other donors' samples.

V gene TRBV7-6 combines with J gene TRBJ2-3, with D perhaps matching TRBD2 (5 bases). CDR1 and CDR2 (germline): SGHVS, FNYEAQ. Trimming took 2 bases from V and 5 from J, leaving 11 bases between them. The CDR3 length is 14 residues. The CDR3 is CASSLRTVKDTQYF. DNA for the CDR3: TGTGCCAGCAGCTTACGGACTGTCAAAGATACGCAGTATTTT.

The gene calls are TRBV28 and TRBJ1-2; D is unclear. The CDR3 has 15 residues. V was pared by 3 bases and J by 0 bases, with 11 bases between. Germline V CDR1 and CDR2: MDHEN, SYDVKM. CDR3 protein: CASSFGTDPNYGYTF. CDR3 sequence (DNA): TGTGCCAGCAGTTTCGGCACAGACCCTAACTATGGCTACACCTTC.

The chain recombines TRBV6-5 with TRBJ2-7; 10 nucleotides align to TRBD1. Germline V gives CDR1 MNHEY, CDR2 SVGAGI. V lost 2 bases to trimming and J lost 5 bases; unmatched junction nucleotides: 6. CDR3 size: 15 residues. The CDR3 DNA follows: TGTGCCAGCAGTTACGGGGACAGGGGTGGGGACGAGCAGTACTTC. Translation: CASSYGDRGGDEQYF.

The rearrangement joins TRBV6-5 to TRBJ2-3; no clear D gene. V lost 6 bases and J lost 1, with 14 bases in between. The CDR3 has 15 amino acids. Germline-derived CDR1 and CDR2 are MNHEY and SVGAGI. CDR3 in amino acids: CASRVWHTRTDTQYF. In DNA, the CDR3 is TGTGCCAGCAGAGTGTGGCACACTCGCACAGATACGCAGTATTTT.

This clone has just one count. V gene TRBV7-8 combines with J gene TRBJ2-1; D is uncertain. CDR3 length: 13 residues. The germline V gene encodes CDR1 SGHVS and CDR2 FQNEAQ. Trimming cost V 5 bases and J 4 bases, with 9 bases left between them. CDR3: CASSGSAYNEQFF. CDR3 coding DNA: TGTGCCAGCAGCGGCTCGGCGTACAATGAGCAGTTCTTC.

The J gene is TRBJ1-1, the V gene TRBV28; D unclear. The V gene lost 5 bases and the J gene lost 6 bases, with 13 bases spanning the gap. Germline V gene data show CDR1 as MDHEN and CDR2 as SYDVKM. CDR3 length equals 13 residues. This CDR3 is CASSRQPQAEAFF. CDR3 DNA: TGTGCCAGCAGTCGGCAACCTCAGGCTGAAGCTTTCTTT.

This chain links TRBV29-1 with TRBJ1-2; TRBD1 aligns across 9 bases. Trimming at V came to 6 bases and at J to 5 bases, leaving 7 bases not matched to a gene. Germline V gives CDR1 SQVTM, CDR2 ANQGSEA. The CDR3 extends over 13 amino acids. The CDR3 spells CSVETGQGYGYTF. The CDR3 DNA sequence: TGCAGCGTGGAAACGGGACAGGGTTATGGCTACACCTTC.

The gene calls are TRBV30 and TRBJ1-1; 7 bases are shared with TRBD1. Germline V gene sequence: CDR1 GTSNPN, CDR2 SVGIG (reference sequence). The CDR3 extends over 16 amino acids. Trimming at V came to 3 bases and at J to 1 base, leaving 11 bases not matched to a gene. CDR3 coding DNA: TGTGCCTGGAGGCCGCCCTCCGGGACAGAGAACACTGAAGCTTTCTTT. Its translation is CAWRPPSGTENTEAFF.

The chain combines TRBV5-1 with TRBJ2-2; D may be TRBD1 (6 bases). Germline V CDR1 and CDR2: SGHRS, YFSETQ. Trimming left V 2 bases short and J 3 bases short, with 11 bases between. The CDR3 runs 15 residues. This CDR3 is CASSLEGHHTGELFF. In nucleotides, the CDR3 is TGCGCCAGCAGCTTAGAGGGACATCACACCGGGGAGCTGTTTTTT.

Of note for this clone: In the same sample, other DNA sequences code for this CDR3. This chain joins TRBV28 and TRBJ1-5; D gene unclear. The CDR3 consists of 13 residues. CDR1 is MDHEN, CDR2 SYDVKM, per germline. V gave up 2 bases and J gave up 4 bases, with 6 bases separating them. The CDR3 protein is CASSLDGNQPQHF. The DNA for the CDR3 is TGTGCCAGCAGTTTAGATGGAAATCAGCCCCAGCATTTT. Full variable domain (outside the CDR3, taken from reference TRBV28 and TRBJ1-5): DVKVTQSSRYLVKRTGEKVFLECVQDMDHENMFWYRQDPGLGLRLIYFSYDVKMKEKGDIPEGYSVSREKKERFSLILESASTNQTSMYLCASSLDGNQPQHFGDGTRLSIL.

The chain links TRBV7-9 to TRBJ2-2, with D possibly matching TRBD2 (6 bases). This CDR3 region has 15 residues. Germline lookup yields CDR1 SEHNR and CDR2 FQNEAQ (reference sequence). Trimming removed 3 bases from V and 7 bases from J, with 15 bases in between. The CDR3 region is CASSFTMTRNGELFF. The CDR3 DNA reads TGTGCCAGCAGCTTTACAATGACTAGGAACGGGGAGCTGTTTTTT.

This chain joins TRBV4-1 and TRBJ2-1; D unclear. Deletions cut 4 bases from V and 2 bases from J, with 18 bases between. Germline values: CDR1 MGHRA, CDR2 YSYEKL. This CDR3 is built from 17 residues. CDR3: CASSLLAIPLPYNEQFF. CDR3 coding DNA: TGCGCCAGCAGCCTACTGGCCATTCCGCTACCCTACAATGAGCAGTTCTTC.

This clone was counted between two and nine times. V gene TRBV5-8 combines with J gene TRBJ1-2; TRBD1 might be the D (5 bases). Germline assignment: CDR1 SGHTS and CDR2 YDEGEE. The CDR3 runs to 13 residues. V was clipped by 2 bases and J by 7 bases, with 12 bases between them. CDR3 sequence: CASSFRQPGGYTF. For the CDR3, the DNA is TGTGCCAGCAGCTTCCGACAGCCCGGTGGCTACACCTTC.

Of note for this clone: The same CDR3 arises from other DNA sequences in this sample as well. The rearrangement links TRBV11-3 to TRBJ2-3; the D is unclear. V lost 3 bases and J 0 bases, leaving 7 bases between the germline ends. This CDR3 spans 14 amino acids. Germline CDR1 is SGHNT and CDR2 is YENEEA. The DNA of the CDR3 is TGTGCCAGCAGCTTGCGCGGAAGCACAGATACGCAGTATTTT. It encodes CASSLRGSTDTQYF.

The chain carries TRBV4-1 and TRBJ1-2; D is unresolved. Germline V gene lookup returns CDR1 MGHRA and CDR2 YSYEKL. The germline V and J ends were trimmed by 1 base and 7 bases, with 13 bases remaining between them. The CDR3 spans 14 residues. The CDR3 sequence: CASSQGGYAGGYTF. Written as DNA, the CDR3 is TGCGCCAGCAGCCAAGGTGGCTACGCAGGTGGCTACACCTTC.

This chain joins TRBV4-1 and TRBJ1-5; D is unclear. The CDR3 sequence is 16 residues long. V lost 4 bases and J 7 bases, leaving 20 bases between the germline ends. Germline V gene sequence: CDR1 MGHRA, CDR2 YSYEKL. The CDR3 region has the DNA TGCGCCAGCAGCCCCTCGACGGACGGTTGGGCCCAGCCCCAGCATTTT. It codes for CASSPSTDGWAQPQHF.

The V gene is TRBV6-4, the J gene TRBJ2-1, with TRBD2 identical over 10 bases. V shed 6 bases and J 9 bases; nucleotides not matched to a gene: 14. The CDR3 loop spans 16 amino acids. Germline V gene sequence: CDR1 MRHNA, CDR2 SNTAGT. CDR3 DNA sequence: TGTGCCAGCAGAGGGGGCAGCGGGAGGGAACTCGGTGAGCAGTTCTTC. The encoded protein is CASRGGSGRELGEQFF.

As concerns this clone: The sample contains more than one DNA sequence encoding this CDR3. The chain couples TRBV15 to TRBJ2-7; D is ambiguous. The CDR3 extends over 11 amino acids. V was shortened by 1 base and J by 7 bases, with 5 bases between the two germline ends. The germline gives CDR1 LNHNV, CDR2 YYDKDF (reference sequence). DNA of the CDR3: TGTGCCACCAGCAGAGGGAGAGAGCAGTACTTC. Translated, it gives CATSRGREQYF. The entire variable domain, with the rest obtained from reference TRBV15 and TRBJ2-7, is as follows: DAMVIQNPRYQVTQFGKPVTLSCSQTLNHNVMYWYQQKSSQAPKLLFHYYDKDFNNEADTPDNFQSRRPNTSFCFLDIRSPGLGDTAMYLCATSRGREQYFGPGTRLTVT.

This chain connects TRBV4-1 to TRBJ2-2, with 9 bases identical to TRBD2. CDR1 and CDR2 (germline): MGHRA, YSYEKL. The trim removed 1 base at V and 5 bases at J, leaving 17 bases unmatched. This CDR3 has 20 amino acids. CDR3 sequence: CASSQGSLAGLRGWTGELFF. CDR3 nucleotide sequence: TGCGCCAGCAGCCAAGGGTCACTAGCGGGTTTAAGGGGGTGGACCGGGGAGCTGTTTTTT.